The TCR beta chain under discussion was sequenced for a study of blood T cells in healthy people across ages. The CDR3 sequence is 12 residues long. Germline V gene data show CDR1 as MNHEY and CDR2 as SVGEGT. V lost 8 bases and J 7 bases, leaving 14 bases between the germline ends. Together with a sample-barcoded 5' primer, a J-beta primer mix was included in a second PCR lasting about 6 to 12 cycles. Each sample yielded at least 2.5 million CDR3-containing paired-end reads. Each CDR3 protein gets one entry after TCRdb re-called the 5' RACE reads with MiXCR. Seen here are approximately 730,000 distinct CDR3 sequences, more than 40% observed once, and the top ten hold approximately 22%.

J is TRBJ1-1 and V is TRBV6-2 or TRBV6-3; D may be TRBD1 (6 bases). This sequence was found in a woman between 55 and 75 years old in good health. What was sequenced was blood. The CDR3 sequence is CASLGGPFEAFF. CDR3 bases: TGTGCCAGCCTTGGGGGGCCGTTTGAAGCTTTCTTT.